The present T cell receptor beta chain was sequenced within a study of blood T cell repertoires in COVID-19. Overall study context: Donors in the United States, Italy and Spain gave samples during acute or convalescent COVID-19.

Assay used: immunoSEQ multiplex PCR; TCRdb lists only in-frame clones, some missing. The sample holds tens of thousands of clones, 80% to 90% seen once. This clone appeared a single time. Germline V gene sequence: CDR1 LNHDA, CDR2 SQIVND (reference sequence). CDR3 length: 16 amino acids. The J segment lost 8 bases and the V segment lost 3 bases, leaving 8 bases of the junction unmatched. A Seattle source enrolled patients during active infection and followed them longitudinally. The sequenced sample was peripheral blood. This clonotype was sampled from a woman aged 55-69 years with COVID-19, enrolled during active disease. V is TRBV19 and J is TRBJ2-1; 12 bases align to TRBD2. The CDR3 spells CASSILAGGLRDEQFF. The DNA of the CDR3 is TGTGCCAGTAGTATCCTAGCGGGAGGGCTGAGGGATGAGCAGTTCTTC. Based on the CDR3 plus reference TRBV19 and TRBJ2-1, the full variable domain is DGGITQSPKYLFRKEGQNVTLSCEQNLNHDAMYWYRQDPGQGLRLIYYSQIVNDFQKGDIAEGYSVSREKKESFPLTVTSAQKNPTAFYLCASSILAGGLRDEQFFGPGTRLTVL.